This T cell receptor (beta chain) is from a study of OX40 agonist ivuxolimab in advanced cancers. Study-level findings and limits: Some nonresponders additionally presented with little normalized T-cell clonal expansion.

Patients with a history of autoimmune disease or on systemic immunosuppression were excluded. Repertoires were generated with immunoSEQ multiplex PCR, while TCRdb's copy carries only in-frame clones and drops some. The data hold about 22,000 clones, with more than 70% observed a single time. With regard to this clone: Antigen unknown.

Germline CDR1 is SGHNT and CDR2 is YYREEE (reference sequence). CDR3 length: 17 residues. The trim removed 3 bases at V and 5 bases at J, leaving 17 bases unmatched. The sequencing used CD4+ or CD8+ T cells sorted from blood, collected in a trial of the OX40 agonist ivuxolimab. The origin of this receptor is an adult with an advanced solid tumor such as melanoma, head and neck, liver or kidney cancer. V is TRBV5-4 and J is TRBJ2-7; 7 bases line up with TRBD1. The CDR3 spells CASSSPSDRVFPHEQYF. The CDR3 nucleotides read TGTGCCAGCAGCTCCCCATCTGACAGGGTGTTCCCCCACGAGCAGTACTTC.